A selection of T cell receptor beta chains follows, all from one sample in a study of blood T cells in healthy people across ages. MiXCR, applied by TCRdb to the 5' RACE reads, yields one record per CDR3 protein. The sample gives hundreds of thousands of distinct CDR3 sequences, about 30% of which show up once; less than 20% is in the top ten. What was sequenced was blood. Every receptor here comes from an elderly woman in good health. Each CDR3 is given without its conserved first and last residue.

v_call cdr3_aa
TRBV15 ATSRDRTGGGNEQF
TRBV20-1 SARDFGGQCEKRF
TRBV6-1 ASSAGLSPGKEKLF
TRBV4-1 ASSQDRLPGDGELF
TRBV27 ASSIQAGYEQY
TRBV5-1 ASTVSPPLGTGGSGTEAF
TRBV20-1 SAREGTGSTEAF
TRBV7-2 ASSSIPSTDTQY
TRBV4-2 ASSQGRGNQPRH
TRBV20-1 SARGPGLNSYNEQF
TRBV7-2 ASSLETWGEQY
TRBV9 ASSVGDEGLGGYT
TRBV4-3 ASSESGGLAGNEQF
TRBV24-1 ARPTSHGTDTQY
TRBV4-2 ASSQDVGGQNTEAF
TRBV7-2 ASGLVGSPPLRDSKSYNEQF
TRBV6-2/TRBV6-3 ASSYRSSGGQYNEQD
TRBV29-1 SVAAGGGQPQH
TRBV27 ASSAWGQAGYGYT
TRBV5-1 ASSLEGPPGNTIY
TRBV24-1 ATSDVPIAAGREYEQF
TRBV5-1 ASSFPASGRGAYEQY
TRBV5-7 ASSPKTGLGQRGEQY
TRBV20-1 SARGGASADTQY
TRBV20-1 SARDSRTPYEQY
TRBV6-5 ASSYSTPRGEAF
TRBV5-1 ASSLEAGDQPQH
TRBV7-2 ASSIPTGAGFNQPQH
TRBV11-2 ASRRIAGGEYNEQF
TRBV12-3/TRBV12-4 ASSVGGQSTDTQY
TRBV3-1 ASSQATGLAPYEQY
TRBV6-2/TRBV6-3 ASSYSRRNTEAF
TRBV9 ASSVGSGVSGNTIY